A selection of T cell receptor beta chains follows, all from one sample in a study of blood T cell repertoires in COVID-19. The data were produced by immunoSEQ multiplex PCR, yet TCRdb's version contains in-frame clones alone and is incomplete. Of roughly 250,000 clones listed, approximately 90% are singletons. The source material was PBMCs or T cells enriched from blood (not recorded which). All receptors come from a man over 45 who had been exposed to COVID-19. Each CDR3 is given with its conserved first and last residue. A D gene is named only where the DNA matches it firmly. Clone size, where shown, is once, few, many, or a class for clones that have expanded.

DNA: TGTGCCAGCAGTGTGGACAGGGGGGCCGGGGAGCTGTTTTTT
CDR3: CASSVDRGAGELFF
size: -
D: TRBD1
J: TRBJ2-2
V: TRBV2

DNA: TGCGCCAGCAGCAGGGGGAACACTGAAGCTTTCTTT
CDR3: CASSRGNTEAFF
size: -
D: -
J: TRBJ1-1
V: TRBV5-1

DNA: TGTGCTAGTGGTTTGGTACGTGACAGGGGCTTTGGCAATGAGCAGTTCTTC
CDR3: CASGLVRDRGFGNEQFF
size: -
D: TRBD1
J: TRBJ2-1
V: TRBV12-5

DNA: TGTGCCAGCAGTACCCGGGTACCCACAGATACGCAGTATTTT
CDR3: CASSTRVPTDTQYF
size: -
D: -
J: TRBJ2-3
V: TRBV25-1

DNA: TGCGCCACCGGTGGGACAGGGGGAGAAAAACTGTTTTTT
CDR3: CATGGTGGEKLFF
size: -
D: TRBD1
J: TRBJ1-4
V: TRBV10-2

DNA: TGTGCCAGCAGCTTGGCTCTAGCGGAACAAGAGACCCAGTACTTC
CDR3: CASSLALAEQETQYF
size: -
D: TRBD2
J: TRBJ2-5
V: TRBV5-8

DNA: TGTGCCATCAGTGAGTGGGCCGGGGTTTCTGGAAACACCATATATTTT
CDR3: CAISEWAGVSGNTIYF
size: -
D: -
J: TRBJ1-3
V: TRBV10-3

DNA: TGCGCCAGCGGGCCGGGGACTGGCGGAGGTTACACCTTC
CDR3: CASGPGTGGGYTF
size: -
D: -
J: TRBJ1-2
V: TRBV5-1

DNA: TGCGCCAGCAGCCCGGGTACAGGGAACACCGGGGAGCTGTTTTTT
CDR3: CASSPGTGNTGELFF
size: -
D: -
J: TRBJ2-2
V: TRBV5-1

DNA: TGTGCCAGCAGCCAACCGCGGGCCCTAGGACAGGGGGGGAATGAGCAGTTCTTC
CDR3: CASSQPRALGQGGNEQFF
size: -
D: TRBD1
J: TRBJ2-1
V: TRBV4-2

DNA: TGTGCCAGCTCACCACCGATGAGTGATTTCCTGAACACTGAAGCTTTCTTT
CDR3: CASSPPMSDFLNTEAFF
size: -
D: -
J: TRBJ1-1
V: TRBV18

DNA: TGTGCCAGCAGCCAAGACCCAGGGACTAGCAGCTACAATGAGCAGTTCTTC
CDR3: CASSQDPGTSSYNEQFF
size: -
D: TRBD2
J: TRBJ2-1
V: TRBV3-1/TRBV3-2

DNA: TGTGCCAGCAGCCAAGCTGGGGGAGGAACTGAAGCTTTCTTT
CDR3: CASSQAGGGTEAFF
size: -
D: -
J: TRBJ1-1
V: TRBV3-1/TRBV3-2

DNA: TGTGCCAGTAGGCGCAGGGGGCCTCAAGAGACCCAGTACTTC
CDR3: CASRRRGPQETQYF
size: -
D: TRBD1
J: TRBJ2-5
V: TRBV19

DNA: TGCGCCAGCAGCTGGAGGGGTTACGAGCAGTACTTC
CDR3: CASSWRGYEQYF
size: -
D: -
J: TRBJ2-7
V: TRBV5-1

DNA: TGCGCCAGCAGCTTGGCGGGGACTAATGAAAAACTGTTTTTT
CDR3: CASSLAGTNEKLFF
size: -
D: -
J: TRBJ1-4
V: TRBV5-1

DNA: TGTGCCAGCAGTCTACGGGACAGGGGGCAGGATGGCTACACCTTC
CDR3: CASSLRDRGQDGYTF
size: -
D: TRBD1
J: TRBJ1-2
V: TRBV28

DNA: TGTGCCAGCAGTTTATCGACGGGGGGCTACGAGCAGTACTTC
CDR3: CASSLSTGGYEQYF
size: -
D: TRBD2
J: TRBJ2-7
V: TRBV27

DNA: TGTGCCAGTAGTATAGTCTCAGTCTCTGGGGCTATAACCTTC
CDR3: CASSIVSVSGAITF
size: -
D: -
J: TRBJ1-2
V: TRBV19

DNA: TGTGCCAGCAGCCGAGACAGGGGCGTTTACAATGAGCAGTTCTTC
CDR3: CASSRDRGVYNEQFF
size: -
D: TRBD1
J: TRBJ2-1
V: TRBV27

DNA: TGTGCCAGCACCTCCCGGGGGATGGGCGCCACTGAAGCTTTCTTT
CDR3: CASTSRGMGATEAFF
size: -
D: -
J: TRBJ1-1
V: TRBV28

DNA: TGTGCCAGCAGCGTCGGACAGATGAACACTGAAGCTTTCTTT
CDR3: CASSVGQMNTEAFF
size: -
D: -
J: TRBJ1-1
V: TRBV11-2

DNA: TGTGCCAGCAGCTCCGGGACAGGGGGTGGCTACACCTTC
CDR3: CASSSGTGGGYTF
size: once
D: TRBD1
J: TRBJ1-2
V: TRBV7-2

DNA: TGTGCCAGCAGTTTGAAGGGGGCACGCACAGATACGCAGTATTTT
CDR3: CASSLKGARTDTQYF
size: -
D: TRBD1
J: TRBJ2-3
V: TRBV27

DNA: TGTGCCAGCGAACGGGAAAACTATGGCTACACCTTC
CDR3: CASERENYGYTF
size: -
D: -
J: TRBJ1-2
V: TRBV2

DNA: TGTGCCAGCAGTCCGCGCGGGTGGAATTCACCCCTCCACTTT
CDR3: CASSPRGWNSPLHF
size: -
D: -
J: TRBJ1-6
V: TRBV28

DNA: TGCAGTCCCCCCCAGGGGGGACTCCCTTTCTTT
CDR3: CSPPQGGLPFF
size: -
D: TRBD1
J: TRBJ1-1
V: TRBV20-1

DNA: TGTGCCAGCAGCCAAGGCCCGCGACAGAGCTCTGGAAACACCATATATTTT
CDR3: CASSQGPRQSSGNTIYF
size: -
D: -
J: TRBJ1-3
V: TRBV14

DNA: TGTGCCAGCAGTTGGTCCGGGAGTTATTCACCCCTCCACTTT
CDR3: CASSWSGSYSPLHF
size: -
D: -
J: TRBJ1-6
V: TRBV25-1

DNA: TGTGCCAGCAGTTTGACAGGGGGCTTGCAGCCCCAGCATTTT
CDR3: CASSLTGGLQPQHF
size: -
D: TRBD1
J: TRBJ1-5
V: TRBV28

DNA: TGTGCCAGCTCACTGGACAGGGGAAAGTGCACTGAAGCTTTCTTT
CDR3: CASSLDRGKCTEAFF
size: -
D: TRBD1
J: TRBJ1-1
V: TRBV18

DNA: TGTGCCAGTAGTATAGACGGCCGACAGGGCCTCTCCTATAATTCACCCCTCCACTTT
CDR3: CASSIDGRQGLSYNSPLHF
size: -
D: TRBD1
J: TRBJ1-6
V: TRBV19